This section outlines one T cell receptor beta chain sequence together with its context. Per the study methods: Using reference gene primer amplification, nucleated cell counts were estimated. Here immunoSEQ multiplex PCR was the method, and the copy in TCRdb shows in-frame clones only, minus some. D and trimming were read from the DNA, whereas the V and J calls and clone size are those reported in that table. This sample has over 100,000 clones, with approximately 90% found just once. The data originate from a study of blood T cell repertoires in COVID-19. Overall study: From the United States, Italy and Spain came samples of acute and convalescent COVID-19. T cells, B-cell-depleted T cells, or PBMCs provided the cDNA or gDNA that served as material.

CDR3 size: 14 residues. Germline V gives CDR1 LNHDA, CDR2 SQIVND (reference sequence). V lost 6 bases to trimming and J lost 5 bases; unmatched junction nucleotides: 9. The chain couples TRBV19 to TRBJ2-7, with 8 positions matching TRBD1. The sequenced sample was peripheral blood. This clonotype originated in a human donor in a cohort sampled during active COVID-19. CDR3 in DNA: TGTGCCAGTAGGAGGACAGGGCGGCAGAACGAGCAGTACTTC. It codes for CASRRTGRQNEQYF.